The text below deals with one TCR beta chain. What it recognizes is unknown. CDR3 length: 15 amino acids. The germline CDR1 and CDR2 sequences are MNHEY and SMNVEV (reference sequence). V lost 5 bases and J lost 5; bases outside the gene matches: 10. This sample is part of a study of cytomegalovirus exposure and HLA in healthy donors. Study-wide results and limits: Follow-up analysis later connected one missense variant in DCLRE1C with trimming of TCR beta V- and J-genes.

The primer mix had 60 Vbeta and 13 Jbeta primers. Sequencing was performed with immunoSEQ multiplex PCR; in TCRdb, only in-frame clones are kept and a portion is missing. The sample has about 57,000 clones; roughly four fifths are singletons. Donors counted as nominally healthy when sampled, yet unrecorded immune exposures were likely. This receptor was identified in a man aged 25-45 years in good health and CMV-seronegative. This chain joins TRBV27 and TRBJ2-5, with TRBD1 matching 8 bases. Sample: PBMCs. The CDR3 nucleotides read TGTGCCAGCAGTCCCCCCGGACAGGGATTCGAGACCCAGTACTTC. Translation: CASSPPGQGFETQYF.